This TCR beta chain is from a study of shared clonotypes between healthy human individuals. Study-level results: Generation of non-shared clonotypes was less probable than generation of clonotypes shared by all four donors.

Of note for this clone: Its matching antigen is unknown.

Naive CD8 cells lacked CD45RO and underwent positive selection for CCR7, leaving out terminally differentiated effector memory CD45RA+ cells. CDR3 length: 18 residues. In germline, CDR1 is SGHTA, CDR2 FQGNSA. V lost 2 bases, J lost 3 bases, and 13 bases stayed unmatched. It was across several immunoSEQ plates that each subset's genomic DNA was evenly split. Measured with immunoSEQ multiplex PCR; TCRdb has only the in-frame clones, and not every one. This sample has some 2.1 million clones, with 93% found just once. The sequenced sample was naive CD8+ T cells from PBMCs. The chain links TRBV7-2 to TRBJ2-7, with TRBD2 matching 10 bases. The TCR sequence derives from a man between 18 and 35 years old in good health. Some clones in this sample may be carry-over from other donors' samples. CDR3 in amino acids: CASSLRLPGTSGDYEQYF. Written as DNA, the CDR3 is TGTGCCAGCAGCTTAAGGCTTCCGGGTACTAGCGGGGACTACGAGCAGTACTTC. Looking up the rest from reference TRBV7-2 and TRBJ2-7 gives the full variable domain: GAGVSQSPSNKVTEKGKDVELRCDPISGHTALYWYRQSLGQGLEFLIYFQGNSAPDKSGLPSDRFSAERTGGSVSTLTIQRTQQEDSAVYLCASSLRLPGTSGDYEQYFGPGTRLTVT.